The T cell receptor beta chain under discussion was sequenced for a study of graft-versus-host responses after intestinal transplantation. About the research overall: Tacrolimus and steroids were given for around three years to all recipients after anti-thymocyte globulin induction. Notes on the study in general: Some GvH clones were seen earlier in gut or blood, suggesting intestinal origin. Declines in HvG clones occurring early post-transplant were associated with peak circulating GvH clone levels.

About this clone: Its target is unknown.

The CDR3 runs 18 residues. Germline CDR1 and CDR2: MGHRA and YSYEKL. V dropped 4 bases and J dropped 3 bases, with 25 bases sitting between them. Assay: immunoSEQ multiplex PCR; the TCRdb copy retains only in-frame clones and omits some. The sample holds 35,000 to 45,000 clones, 85% to 95% seen once. The sequence was collected from a human patient who received an intestinal transplant, so some T cells may come from the graft donor. The input for sequencing was PBMCs, taken 734 days after intestinal transplantation. The chain joins TRBV4-1 to TRBJ2-7, with D possibly matching TRBD2 (5 bases). CDR3 in amino acids: CASSPLPWEGSLYYEQYF. As DNA, the CDR3 is TGCGCCAGCAGCCCCCTACCATGGGAAGGGAGCCTTTACTACGAGCAGTACTTC.